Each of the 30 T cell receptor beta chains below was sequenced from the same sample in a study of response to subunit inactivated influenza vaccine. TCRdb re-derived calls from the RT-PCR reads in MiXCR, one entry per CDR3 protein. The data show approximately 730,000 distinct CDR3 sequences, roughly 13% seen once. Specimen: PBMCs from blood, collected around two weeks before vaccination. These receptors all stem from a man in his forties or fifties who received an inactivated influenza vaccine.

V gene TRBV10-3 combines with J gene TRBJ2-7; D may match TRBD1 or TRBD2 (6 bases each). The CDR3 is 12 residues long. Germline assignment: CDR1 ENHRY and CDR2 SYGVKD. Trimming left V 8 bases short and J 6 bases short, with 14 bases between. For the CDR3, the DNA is TGTGCCATCGGAGGGGGGAGCGGCGAGCAGTACTTC. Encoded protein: CAIGGGSGEQYF.

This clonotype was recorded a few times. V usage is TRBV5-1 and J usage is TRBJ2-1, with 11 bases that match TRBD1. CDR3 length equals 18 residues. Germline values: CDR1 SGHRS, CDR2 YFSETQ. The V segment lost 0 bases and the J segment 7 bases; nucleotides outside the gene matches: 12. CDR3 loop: CASSLESLGTGGRNEQFF. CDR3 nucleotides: TGCGCCAGCAGCTTGGAATCTTTGGGGACAGGGGGGAGGAATGAGCAGTTCTTC.

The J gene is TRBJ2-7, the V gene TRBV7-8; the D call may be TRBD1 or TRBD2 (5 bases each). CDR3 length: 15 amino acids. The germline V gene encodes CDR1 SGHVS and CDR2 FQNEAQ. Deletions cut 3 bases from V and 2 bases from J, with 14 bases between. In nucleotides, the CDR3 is TGTGCCAGCAGCTTCGCGAGGGACGGAACCTACGAGCAGTACTTC. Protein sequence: CASSFARDGTYEQYF.

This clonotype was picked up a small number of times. CDR3: CASSYSMSERRDKMPQYF. The CDR3 bases are TGTGCCAGCAGTTACTCGATGTCAGAAAGAAGAGATAAGATGCCGCAGTATTTT. The chain joins TRBV6-2 or TRBV6-3 to TRBJ2-3; D is undetermined. The germline gives CDR1 MNHEY, CDR2 SVGEGT. Trimming took off 0 bases at V and 10 bases at J, with 26 bases between the two ends. The CDR3 loop spans 18 amino acids.

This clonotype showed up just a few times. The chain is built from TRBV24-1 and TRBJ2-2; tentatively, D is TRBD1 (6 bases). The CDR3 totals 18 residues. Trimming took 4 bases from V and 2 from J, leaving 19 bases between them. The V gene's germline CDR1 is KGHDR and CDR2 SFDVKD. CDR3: CATSEQPGHHLNTGELFF. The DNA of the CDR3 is TGTGCCACCAGTGAGCAACCGGGACATCACCTTAACACCGGGGAGCTGTTTTTT.

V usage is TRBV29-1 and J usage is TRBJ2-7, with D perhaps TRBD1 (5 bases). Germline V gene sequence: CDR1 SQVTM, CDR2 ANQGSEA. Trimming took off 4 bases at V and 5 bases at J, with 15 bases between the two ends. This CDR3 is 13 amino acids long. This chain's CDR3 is CSVVGRTRDEQYF. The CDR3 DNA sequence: TGCAGCGTTGTAGGGCGGACACGGGACGAGCAGTACTTC.

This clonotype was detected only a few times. CDR3 sequence: CASSLPLDNEQFF. The CDR3 DNA is TGTGCCAGCAGCTTACCATTGGACAATGAGCAGTTCTTC. V usage is TRBV5-6 and J usage is TRBJ2-1; D gene uncertain. Trimming left V 2 bases short and J 5 bases short, with 8 bases between. The CDR3 length is 13 residues. From germline, CDR1 is SGHDT and CDR2 YYEEEE.

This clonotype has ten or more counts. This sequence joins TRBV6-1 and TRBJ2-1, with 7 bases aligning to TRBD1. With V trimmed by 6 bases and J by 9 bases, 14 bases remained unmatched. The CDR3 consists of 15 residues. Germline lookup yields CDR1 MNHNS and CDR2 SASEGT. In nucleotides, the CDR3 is TGTGCCAGCAGCCCTATACTGACAGGGTGGATTGAGCAGTTCTTC. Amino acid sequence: CASSPILTGWIEQFF.

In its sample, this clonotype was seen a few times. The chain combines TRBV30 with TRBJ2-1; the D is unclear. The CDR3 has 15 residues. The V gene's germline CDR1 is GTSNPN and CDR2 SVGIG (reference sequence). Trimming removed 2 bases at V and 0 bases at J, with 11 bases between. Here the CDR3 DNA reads TGTGCCTGGAGTATAGGCGCGAACTCCTACAATGAGCAGTTCTTC. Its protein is CAWSIGANSYNEQFF. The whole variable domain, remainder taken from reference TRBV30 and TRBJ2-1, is SQTIHQWPATLVQPVGSPLSLECTVEGTSNPNLYWYRQAAGRGLQLLFYSVGIGQISSEVPQNLSASRPQDRQFILSSKKLLLSDSGFYLCAWSIGANSYNEQFFGPGTRLTVL.

CDR3 sequence reads: CASSRASGGAYEQYF. The CDR3, as DNA: TGCGCCAGCAGCCGTGCTAGCGGGGGTGCCTACGAGCAGTACTTC. The chain links TRBV5-1 to TRBJ2-7; 10 positions agree with TRBD2. The CDR3 has 15 residues. Germline-derived CDR1 and CDR2 are SGHRS and YFSETQ. Unmatched junction bases numbered 6, after V lost 4 bases and J lost 2 bases.

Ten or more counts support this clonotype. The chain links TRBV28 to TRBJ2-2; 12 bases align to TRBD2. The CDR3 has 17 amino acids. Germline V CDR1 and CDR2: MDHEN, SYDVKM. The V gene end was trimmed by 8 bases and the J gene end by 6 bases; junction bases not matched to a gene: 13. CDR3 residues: CASLTGTSGWGAGELFF. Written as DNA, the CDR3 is TGTGCCAGCCTTACCGGGACTAGCGGGTGGGGCGCCGGGGAGCTGTTTTTT.

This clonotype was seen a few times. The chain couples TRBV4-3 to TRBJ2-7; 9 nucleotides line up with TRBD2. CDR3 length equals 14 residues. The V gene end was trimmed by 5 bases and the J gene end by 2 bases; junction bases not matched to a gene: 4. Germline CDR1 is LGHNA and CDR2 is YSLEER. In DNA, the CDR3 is TGCGCCAGCAGCGAGACTAGCGGAGCCTACGAGCAGTACTTC. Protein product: CASSETSGAYEQYF.

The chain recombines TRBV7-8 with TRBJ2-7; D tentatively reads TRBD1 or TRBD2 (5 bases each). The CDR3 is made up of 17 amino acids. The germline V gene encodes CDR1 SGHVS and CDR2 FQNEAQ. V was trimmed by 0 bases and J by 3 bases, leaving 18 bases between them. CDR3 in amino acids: CASSLAYGGWSYYEQYF. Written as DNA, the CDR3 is TGTGCCAGCAGCTTAGCGTATGGGGGATGGAGCTACTACGAGCAGTACTTC.

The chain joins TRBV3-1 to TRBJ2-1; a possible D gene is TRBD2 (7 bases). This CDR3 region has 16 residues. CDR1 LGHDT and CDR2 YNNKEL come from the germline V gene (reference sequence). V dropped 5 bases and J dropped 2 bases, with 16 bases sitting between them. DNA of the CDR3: TGTGCCAGCAGCGTGGGGGGGCCAATGACCTACAATGAGCAGTTCTTC. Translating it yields CASSVGGPMTYNEQFF.

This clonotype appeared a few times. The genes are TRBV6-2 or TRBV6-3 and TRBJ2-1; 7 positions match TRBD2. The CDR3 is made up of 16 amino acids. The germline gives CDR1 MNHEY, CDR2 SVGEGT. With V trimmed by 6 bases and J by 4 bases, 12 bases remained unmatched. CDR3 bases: TGTGCCAGCAGGGACCTGAGCGGGACTGGTTACAATGAGCAGTTCTTC. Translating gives CASRDLSGTGYNEQFF.

Here the CDR3 DNA reads TGTGCCAGCAGCTCCGAGTTAACAGATACGCAGTATTTT. Protein sequence: CASSSELTDTQYF. This sequence joins TRBV7-2 and TRBJ2-3; D unclear. The V end was cut by 4 bases, the J end by 3 bases, with 8 bases between. Germline loops: CDR1 SGHTA, CDR2 FQGNSA. The CDR3 contains 13 residues.

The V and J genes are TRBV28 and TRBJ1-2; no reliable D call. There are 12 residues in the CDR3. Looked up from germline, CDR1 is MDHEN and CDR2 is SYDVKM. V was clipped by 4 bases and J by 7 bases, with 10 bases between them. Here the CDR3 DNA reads TGTGCCAGCAGTTCCAACAAGGGTGGCTACACCTTC. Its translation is CASSSNKGGYTF.

Here the CDR3 reads CASSYSRTSGSEEQFF. CDR3 in DNA: TGTGCCAGCAGTTACTCCCGGACTAGCGGGAGTGAGGAGCAGTTCTTC. V gene TRBV6-5 combines with J gene TRBJ2-1; 13 bases fit TRBD2. The ends lost 0 bases at V and 10 bases at J; junction bases unmatched: 6. The V gene's germline CDR1 is MNHEY and CDR2 SVGAGI. The CDR3 spans 16 residues.

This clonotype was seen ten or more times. The CDR3 protein is CASSRTGSNQPQHF. CDR3 bases: TGTGCCAGCAGCCGGACAGGGAGTAATCAGCCCCAGCATTTT. This chain uses TRBV6-2 or TRBV6-3 with TRBJ1-5; 8 bases align to TRBD1. V shed 6 bases and J 4 bases; nucleotides not matched to a gene: 5. This CDR3 region has 14 residues. The germline V gene has CDR1 MNHEY and CDR2 SVGEGT.

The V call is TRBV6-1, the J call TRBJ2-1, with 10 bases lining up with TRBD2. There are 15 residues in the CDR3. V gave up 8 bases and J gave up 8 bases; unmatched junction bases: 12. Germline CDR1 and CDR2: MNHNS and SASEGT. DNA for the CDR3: TGTGCCAGCGAGAGGTTAGCTAGCGGGAGTTATGAGCAGTTCTTC. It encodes CASERLASGSYEQFF.

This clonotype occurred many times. The chain's CDR3 is CSAPTRSETQYF. As DNA, the CDR3 is TGCAGTGCGCCGACTAGGTCAGAGACCCAGTACTTC. The rearrangement links TRBV20-1 to TRBJ2-5, with a tentative D call TRBD2 (6 bases). The ends were cut back, 6 bases at V and 4 bases at J, with 12 bases in the middle. Looked up from germline, CDR1 is DFQATT and CDR2 is SNEGSKA (reference sequence). There are 12 residues in the CDR3.

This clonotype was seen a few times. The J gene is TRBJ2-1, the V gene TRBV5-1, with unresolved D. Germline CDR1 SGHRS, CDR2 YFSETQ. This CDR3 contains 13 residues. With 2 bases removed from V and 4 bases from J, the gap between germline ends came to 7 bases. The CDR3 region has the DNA TGCGCCAGCAGCTTTCCTAAATACAATGAGCAGTTCTTC. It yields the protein CASSFPKYNEQFF.

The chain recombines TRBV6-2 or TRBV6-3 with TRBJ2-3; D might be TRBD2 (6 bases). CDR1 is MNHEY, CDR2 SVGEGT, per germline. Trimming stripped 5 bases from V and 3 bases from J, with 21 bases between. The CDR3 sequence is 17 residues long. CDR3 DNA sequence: TGTGCCAGCAGTCCCAAGACTAGGGGCCGGGCTACAGATACGCAGTATTTT. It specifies CASSPKTRGRATDTQYF.

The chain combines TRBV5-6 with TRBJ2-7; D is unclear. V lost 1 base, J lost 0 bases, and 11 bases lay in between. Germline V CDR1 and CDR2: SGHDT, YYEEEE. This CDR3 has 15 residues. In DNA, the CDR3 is TGTGCCAGCAGCTTGTTGCAGAAACACTCCTACGAGCAGTACTTC. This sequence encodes CASSLLQKHSYEQYF.

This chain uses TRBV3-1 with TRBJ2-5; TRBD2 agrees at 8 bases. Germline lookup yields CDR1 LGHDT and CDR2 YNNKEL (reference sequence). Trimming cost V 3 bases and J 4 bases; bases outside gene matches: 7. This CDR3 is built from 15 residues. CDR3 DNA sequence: TGTGCCAGCAGCCATAGACCGCTAGCGGGAGAGACCCAGTACTTC. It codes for CASSHRPLAGETQYF.

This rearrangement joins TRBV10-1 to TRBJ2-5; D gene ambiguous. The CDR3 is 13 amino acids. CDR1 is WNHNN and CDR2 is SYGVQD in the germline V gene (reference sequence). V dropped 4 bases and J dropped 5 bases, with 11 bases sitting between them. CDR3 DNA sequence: TGCGCCAGCAGTGGACCTCTAATGGAGACCCAGTACTTC. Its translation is CASSGPLMETQYF.

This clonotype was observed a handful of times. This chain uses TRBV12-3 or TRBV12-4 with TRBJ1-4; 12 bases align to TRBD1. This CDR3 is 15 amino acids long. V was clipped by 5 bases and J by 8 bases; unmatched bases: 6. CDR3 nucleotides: TGTGCCAGCAGTAGAGGGACAGGGGGCTTGGAAAAACTGTTTTTT. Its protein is CASSRGTGGLEKLFF.

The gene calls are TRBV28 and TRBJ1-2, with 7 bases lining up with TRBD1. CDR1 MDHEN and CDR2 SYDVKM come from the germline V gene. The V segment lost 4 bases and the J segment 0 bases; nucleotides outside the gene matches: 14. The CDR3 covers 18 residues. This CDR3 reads CASSSTIGQVLANYGYTF. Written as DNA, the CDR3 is TGTGCCAGCAGTTCCACTATAGGACAGGTTTTAGCTAACTATGGCTACACCTTC.

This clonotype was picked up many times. The CDR3 here is CASSLSGRSNSPLHF. DNA of the CDR3: TGTGCCAGCAGCTTATCAGGGCGAAGCAATTCACCCCTCCACTTT. The V and J genes are TRBV11-2 and TRBJ1-6, with a weak D call TRBD1 (5 bases). The V end lost 2 bases, the J end lost 7 bases, and 12 bases lay between the germline ends. The germline V gene encodes CDR1 SGHAT and CDR2 FQNNGV. This CDR3 spans 15 amino acids.

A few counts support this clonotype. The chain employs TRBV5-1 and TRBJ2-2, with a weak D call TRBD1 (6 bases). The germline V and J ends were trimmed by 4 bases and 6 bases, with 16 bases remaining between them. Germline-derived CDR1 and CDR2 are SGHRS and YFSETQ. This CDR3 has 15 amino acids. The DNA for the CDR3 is TGCGCCAGCAGCCCAACAGGGAAAAGGGCCGGGGAGCTGTTTTTT. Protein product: CASSPTGKRAGELFF.